This TCR beta chain was observed in a study of CD8 T cells in Susac syndrome. TCR beta sequencing covered blood CD8+ and CD4+ T cells. The multiple sclerosis controls were treatment-naive patients affected by stable or active relapsing-remitting disease. Negative isolation yielded CD4+ and CD8+ T cells, and FACS enriched TEMRA cells. From germline, CDR1 is DFQATT and CDR2 SNEGSKA (reference sequence). The CDR3 totals 14 residues. V was shortened by 4 bases and J by 1 base, with 13 bases between the two germline ends. RNA, at about 0.45 to 1 ug, was reverse transcribed with random hexamers. TCRdb called the immunoSEQ multiplex PCR reads again in MiXCR, with one record for every CDR3 protein. The sample has about 200,000 distinct CDR3 sequences, more than 85% seen once. Comment on this clonotype: What it binds is not known.

Study-wide points: By the study's own acknowledgment, its TCR sequencing and HLA analysis included relatively few individuals.

This clonotype was sampled from a human donor with multiple sclerosis. The chain combines TRBV20-1 with TRBJ2-5; D is perhaps TRBD1 or TRBD2 (5 bases each). Sequencing was done on a sample of CD4+ T cells from PBMCs. The CDR3 coding sequence is TGCAGTGCTATGGAGCCGGGACCCCAAGAGACCCAGTACTTC. Translation gives CSAMEPGPQETQYF.